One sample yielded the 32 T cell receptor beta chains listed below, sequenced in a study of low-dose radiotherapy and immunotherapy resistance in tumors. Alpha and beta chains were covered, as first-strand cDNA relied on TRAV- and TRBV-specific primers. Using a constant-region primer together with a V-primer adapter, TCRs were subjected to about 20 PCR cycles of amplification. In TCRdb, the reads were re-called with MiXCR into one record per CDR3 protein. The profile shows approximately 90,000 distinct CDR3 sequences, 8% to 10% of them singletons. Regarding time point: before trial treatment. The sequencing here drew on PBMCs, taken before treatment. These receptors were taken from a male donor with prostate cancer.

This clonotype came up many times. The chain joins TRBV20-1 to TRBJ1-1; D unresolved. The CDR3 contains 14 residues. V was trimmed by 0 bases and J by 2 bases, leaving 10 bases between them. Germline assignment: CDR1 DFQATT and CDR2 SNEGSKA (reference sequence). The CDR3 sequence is CSARDRRTNTEAFF. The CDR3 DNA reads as TGCAGTGCTAGAGATCGGAGGACCAACACTGAAGCTTTCTTT.

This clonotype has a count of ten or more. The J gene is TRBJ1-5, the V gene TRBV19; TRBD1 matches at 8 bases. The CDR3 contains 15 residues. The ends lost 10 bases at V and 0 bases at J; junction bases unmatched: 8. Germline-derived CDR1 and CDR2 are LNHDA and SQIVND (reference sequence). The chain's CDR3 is CATMTGVNSNQPQHF. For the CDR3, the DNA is TGTGCCACAATGACAGGGGTCAATAGCAATCAGCCCCAGCATTTT.

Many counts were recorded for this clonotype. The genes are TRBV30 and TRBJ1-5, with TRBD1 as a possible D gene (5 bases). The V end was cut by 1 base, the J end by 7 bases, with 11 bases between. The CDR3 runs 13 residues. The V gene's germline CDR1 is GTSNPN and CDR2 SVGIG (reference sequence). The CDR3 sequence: CAWSADRDQPQHF. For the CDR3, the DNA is TGTGCCTGGAGTGCGGACCGGGACCAGCCCCAGCATTTT.

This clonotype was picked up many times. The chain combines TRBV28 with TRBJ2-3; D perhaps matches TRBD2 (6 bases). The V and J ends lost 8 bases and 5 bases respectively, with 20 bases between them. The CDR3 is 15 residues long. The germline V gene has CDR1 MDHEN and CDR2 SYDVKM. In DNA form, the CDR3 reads TGTGCCAGCCCCCCGAATGGCGGGATTAAAGATACGCAGTATTTT. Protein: CASPPNGGIKDTQYF.

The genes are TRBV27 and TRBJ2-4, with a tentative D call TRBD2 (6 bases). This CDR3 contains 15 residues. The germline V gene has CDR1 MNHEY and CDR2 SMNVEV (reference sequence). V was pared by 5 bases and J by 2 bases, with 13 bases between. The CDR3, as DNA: TGTGCCAGCAGTCAGGAGGGACGGCCCAAAAACATTCAGTACTTC. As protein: CASSQEGRPKNIQYF.

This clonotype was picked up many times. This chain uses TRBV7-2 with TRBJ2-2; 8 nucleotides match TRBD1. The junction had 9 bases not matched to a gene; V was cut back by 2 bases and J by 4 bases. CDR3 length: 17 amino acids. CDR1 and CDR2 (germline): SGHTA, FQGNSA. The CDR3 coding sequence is TGTGCCAGCAGCTTACGGCAGGGGGCGCGATCCACCGGGGAGCTGTTTTTT. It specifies CASSLRQGARSTGELFF.

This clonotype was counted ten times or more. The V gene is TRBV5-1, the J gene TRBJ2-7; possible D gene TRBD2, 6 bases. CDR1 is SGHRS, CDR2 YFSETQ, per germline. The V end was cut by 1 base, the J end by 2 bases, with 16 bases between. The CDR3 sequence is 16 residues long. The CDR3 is CASSLSVGGGTYEQYF. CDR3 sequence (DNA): TGCGCCAGCAGCTTGTCGGTGGGAGGCGGGACCTACGAGCAGTACTTC. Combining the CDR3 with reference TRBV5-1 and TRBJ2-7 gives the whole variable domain KAGVTQTPRYLIKTRGQQVTLSCSPISGHRSVSWYQQTPGQGLQFLFEYFSETQRNKGNFPGRFSGRQFSNSRSEMNVSTLELGDSALYLCASSLSVGGGTYEQYFGPGTRLTVT.

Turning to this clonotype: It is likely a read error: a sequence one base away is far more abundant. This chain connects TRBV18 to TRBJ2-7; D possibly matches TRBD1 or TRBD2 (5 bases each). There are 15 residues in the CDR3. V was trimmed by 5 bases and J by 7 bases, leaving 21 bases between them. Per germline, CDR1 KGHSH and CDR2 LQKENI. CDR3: CASSGAAARGNEQYF. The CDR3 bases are TGTGCCAGCTCAGGGGCGGCTGCTCGGGGCAATGAGCAGTACTTC.

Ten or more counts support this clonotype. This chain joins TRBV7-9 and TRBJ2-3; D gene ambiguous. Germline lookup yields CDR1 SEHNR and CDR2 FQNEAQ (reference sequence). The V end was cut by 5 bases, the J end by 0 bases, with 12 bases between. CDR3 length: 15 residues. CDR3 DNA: TGTGCCAGCAGCCATGACGGGTCTAGCACAGATACGCAGTATTTT. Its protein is CASSHDGSSTDTQYF.

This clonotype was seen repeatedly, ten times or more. The CDR3 coding sequence is TGTGCCAGTAGTGAATGGGATAGCAATCAGCCCCAGCATTTT. Its translation: CASSEWDSNQPQHF. The rearrangement joins TRBV19 to TRBJ1-5; D is ambiguous. V was pared by 5 bases and J by 0 bases, with 8 bases between. In germline, CDR1 is LNHDA, CDR2 SQIVND (reference sequence). This CDR3 contains 14 residues. Supplemented by reference TRBV19 and TRBJ1-5, the full variable domain reads DGGITQSPKYLFRKEGQNVTLSCEQNLNHDAMYWYRQDPGQGLRLIYYSQIVNDFQKGDIAEGYSVSREKKESFPLTVTSAQKNPTAFYLCASSEWDSNQPQHFGDGTRLSIL.

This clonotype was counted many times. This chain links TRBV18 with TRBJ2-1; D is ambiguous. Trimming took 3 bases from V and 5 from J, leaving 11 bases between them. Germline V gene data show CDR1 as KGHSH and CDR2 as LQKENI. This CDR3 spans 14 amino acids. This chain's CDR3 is CASSPLKSNNEQFF. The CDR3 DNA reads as TGTGCCAGCTCACCCCTGAAGTCGAACAATGAGCAGTTCTTC.

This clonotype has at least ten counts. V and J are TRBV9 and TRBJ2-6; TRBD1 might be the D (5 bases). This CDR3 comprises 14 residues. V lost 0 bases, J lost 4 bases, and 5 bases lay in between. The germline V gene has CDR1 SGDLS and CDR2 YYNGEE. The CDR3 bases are TGTGCCAGCAGCGTAGAGGGGGGGGCCAACGTCCTGACTTTC. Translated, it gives CASSVEGGANVLTF.

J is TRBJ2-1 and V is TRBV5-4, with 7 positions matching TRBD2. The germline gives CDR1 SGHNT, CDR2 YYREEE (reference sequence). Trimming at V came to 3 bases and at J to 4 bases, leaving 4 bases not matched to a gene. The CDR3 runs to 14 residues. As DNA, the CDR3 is TGTGCCAGCAGCTATGAGCGGGATTACAATGAGCAGTTCTTC. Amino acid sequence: CASSYERDYNEQFF.

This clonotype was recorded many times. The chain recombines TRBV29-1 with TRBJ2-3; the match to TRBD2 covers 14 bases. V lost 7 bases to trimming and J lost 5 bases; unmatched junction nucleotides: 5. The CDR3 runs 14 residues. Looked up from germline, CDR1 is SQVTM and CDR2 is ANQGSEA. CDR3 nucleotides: TGCAGCGGCGAGGGACTAGCGGGAGTAGATACGCAGTATTTT. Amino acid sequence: CSGEGLAGVDTQYF.

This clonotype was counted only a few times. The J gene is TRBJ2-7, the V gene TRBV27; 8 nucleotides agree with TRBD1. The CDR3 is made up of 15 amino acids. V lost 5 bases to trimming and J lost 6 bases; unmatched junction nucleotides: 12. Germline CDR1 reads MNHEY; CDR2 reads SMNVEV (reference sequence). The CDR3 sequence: CASSSYKQGGGEQYF. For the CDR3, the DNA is TGTGCCAGCAGTAGCTACAAACAGGGGGGTGGCGAGCAGTACTTC.

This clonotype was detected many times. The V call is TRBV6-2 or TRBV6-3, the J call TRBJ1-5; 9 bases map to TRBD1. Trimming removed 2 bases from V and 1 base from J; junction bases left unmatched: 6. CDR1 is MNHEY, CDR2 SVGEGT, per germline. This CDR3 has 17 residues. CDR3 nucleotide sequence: TGTGCCAGCAGTTACACCCGGGACAGGGAGAGCAATCAGCCCCAGCATTTT. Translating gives CASSYTRDRESNQPQHF.

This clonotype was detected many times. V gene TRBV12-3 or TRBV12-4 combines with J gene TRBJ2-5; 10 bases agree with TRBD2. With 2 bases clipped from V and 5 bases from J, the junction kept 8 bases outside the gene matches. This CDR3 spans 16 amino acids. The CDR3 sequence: CASSLSSGSTRETQYF. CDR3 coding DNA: TGTGCCAGCAGTTTATCTAGCGGGAGTACACGGGAGACCCAGTACTTC.

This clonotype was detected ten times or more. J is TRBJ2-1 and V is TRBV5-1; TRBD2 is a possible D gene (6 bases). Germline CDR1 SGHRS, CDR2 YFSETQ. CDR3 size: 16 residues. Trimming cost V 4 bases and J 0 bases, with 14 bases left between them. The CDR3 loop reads CASSPGTSSSYNEQFF. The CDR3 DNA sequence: TGCGCCAGCAGCCCGGGGACTTCCAGCTCCTACAATGAGCAGTTCTTC.

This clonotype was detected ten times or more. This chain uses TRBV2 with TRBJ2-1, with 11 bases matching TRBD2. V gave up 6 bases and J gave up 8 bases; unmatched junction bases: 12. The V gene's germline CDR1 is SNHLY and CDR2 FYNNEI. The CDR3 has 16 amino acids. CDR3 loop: CASRPGLAGGYDEQFF. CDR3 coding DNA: TGTGCCAGCAGACCTGGGCTAGCGGGAGGATATGATGAGCAGTTCTTC.

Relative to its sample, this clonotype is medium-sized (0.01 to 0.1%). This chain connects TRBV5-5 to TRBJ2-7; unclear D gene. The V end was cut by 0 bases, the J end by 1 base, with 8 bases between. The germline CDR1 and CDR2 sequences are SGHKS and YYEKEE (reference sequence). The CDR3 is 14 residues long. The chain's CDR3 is CASSLGPESYEQYF. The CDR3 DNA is TGTGCCAGCAGCTTGGGTCCCGAGTCCTACGAGCAGTACTTC.

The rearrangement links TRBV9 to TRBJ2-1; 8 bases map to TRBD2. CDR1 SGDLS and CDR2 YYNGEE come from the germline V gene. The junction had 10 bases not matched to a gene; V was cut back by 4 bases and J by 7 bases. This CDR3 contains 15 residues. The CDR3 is CASSLWGLAGNEQFF. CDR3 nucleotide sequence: TGTGCCAGCAGCCTCTGGGGTCTAGCGGGTAATGAGCAGTTCTTC. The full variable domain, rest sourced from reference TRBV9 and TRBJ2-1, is DSGVTQTPKHLITATGQRVTLRCSPRSGDLSVYWYQQSLDQGLQFLIQYYNGEERAKGNILERFSAQQFPDLHSELNLSSLELGDSALYFCASSLWGLAGNEQFFGPGTRLTVL.

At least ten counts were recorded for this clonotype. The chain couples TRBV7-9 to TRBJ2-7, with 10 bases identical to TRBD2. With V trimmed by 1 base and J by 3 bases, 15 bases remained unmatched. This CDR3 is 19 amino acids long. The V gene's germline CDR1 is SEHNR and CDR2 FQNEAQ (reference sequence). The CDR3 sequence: CASSLEGHLAGVYLYEQYF. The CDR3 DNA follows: TGTGCCAGCAGCTTAGAAGGACACCTAGCGGGAGTATACCTCTACGAGCAGTACTTC.

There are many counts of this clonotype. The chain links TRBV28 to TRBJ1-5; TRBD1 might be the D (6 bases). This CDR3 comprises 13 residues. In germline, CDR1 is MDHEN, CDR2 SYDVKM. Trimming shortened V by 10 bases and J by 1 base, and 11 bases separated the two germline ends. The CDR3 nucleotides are TGTGCCAACGCTCAGGGGAGCAATCAGCCCCAGCATTTT. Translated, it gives CANAQGSNQPQHF.

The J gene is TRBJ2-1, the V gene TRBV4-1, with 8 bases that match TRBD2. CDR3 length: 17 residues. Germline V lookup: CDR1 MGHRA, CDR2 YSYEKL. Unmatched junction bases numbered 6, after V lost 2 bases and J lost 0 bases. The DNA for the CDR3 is TGCGCCAGCAGCCAAACGACTAGCGCCAGCTCCTACAATGAGCAGTTCTTC. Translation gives CASSQTTSASSYNEQFF.

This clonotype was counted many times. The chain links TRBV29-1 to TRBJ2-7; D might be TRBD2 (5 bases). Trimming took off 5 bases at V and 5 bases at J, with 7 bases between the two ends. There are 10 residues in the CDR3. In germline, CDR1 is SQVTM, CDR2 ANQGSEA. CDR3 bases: TGCAGCGTTTGGAGGCACGAGCAGTACTTC. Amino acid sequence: CSVWRHEQYF.

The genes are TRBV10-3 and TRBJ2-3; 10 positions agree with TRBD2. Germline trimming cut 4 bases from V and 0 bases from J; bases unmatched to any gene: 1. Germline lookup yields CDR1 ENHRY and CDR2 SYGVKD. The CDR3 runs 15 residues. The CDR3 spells CAISGTSGSTDTQYF. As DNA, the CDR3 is TGTGCCATCAGTGGGACTAGCGGTAGCACAGATACGCAGTATTTT.

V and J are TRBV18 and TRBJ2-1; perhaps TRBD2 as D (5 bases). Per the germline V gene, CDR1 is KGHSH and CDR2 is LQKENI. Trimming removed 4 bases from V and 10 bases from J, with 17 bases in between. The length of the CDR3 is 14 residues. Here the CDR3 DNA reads TGTGCCAGCTCACAGGTACTCTCCAGGAGGGAGCAGTTCTTC. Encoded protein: CASSQVLSRREQFF. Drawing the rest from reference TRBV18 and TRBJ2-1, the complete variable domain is NAGVMQNPRHLVRRRGQEARLRCSPMKGHSHVYWYRQLPEEGLKFMVYLQKENIIDESGMPKERFSAEFPKEGPSILRIQQVVRGDSAAYFCASSQVLSRREQFFGPGTRLTVL.

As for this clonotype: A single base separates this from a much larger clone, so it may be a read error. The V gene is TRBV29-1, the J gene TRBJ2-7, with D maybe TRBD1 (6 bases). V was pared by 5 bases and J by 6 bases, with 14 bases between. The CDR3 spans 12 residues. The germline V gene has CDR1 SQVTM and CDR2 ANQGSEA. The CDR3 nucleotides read TGCAGCGTTCAACGGGACAACTTCGAGCAGTACTTC. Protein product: CSVQRDNFEQYF.

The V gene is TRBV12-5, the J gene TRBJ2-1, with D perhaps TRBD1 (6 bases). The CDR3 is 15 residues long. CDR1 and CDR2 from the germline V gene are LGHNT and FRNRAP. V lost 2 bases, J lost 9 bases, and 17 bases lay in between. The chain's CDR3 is CASGLYYDRRSEQFF. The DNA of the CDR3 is TGTGCTAGTGGTTTGTATTACGACAGGCGATCTGAGCAGTTCTTC. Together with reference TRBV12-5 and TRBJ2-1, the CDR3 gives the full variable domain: DARVTQTPRHKVTEMGQEVTMRCQPILGHNTVFWYRQTMMQGLELLAYFRNRAPLDDSGMPKDRFSAEMPDATLATLKIQPSEPRDSAVYFCASGLYYDRRSEQFFGPGTRLTVL.

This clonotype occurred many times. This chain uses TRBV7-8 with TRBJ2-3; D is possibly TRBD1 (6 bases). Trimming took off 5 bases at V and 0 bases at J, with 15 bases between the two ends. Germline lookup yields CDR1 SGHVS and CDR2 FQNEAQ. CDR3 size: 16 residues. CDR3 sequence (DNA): TGTGCCAGCAGCCCCCAGGGGTTTTCTAGCACAGATACGCAGTATTTT. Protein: CASSPQGFSSTDTQYF.

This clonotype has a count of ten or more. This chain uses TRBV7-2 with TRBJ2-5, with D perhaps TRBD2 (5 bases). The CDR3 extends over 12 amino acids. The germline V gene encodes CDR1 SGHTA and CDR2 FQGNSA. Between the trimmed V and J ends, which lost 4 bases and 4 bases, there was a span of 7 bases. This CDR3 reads CASSSRGETQYF. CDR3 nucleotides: TGTGCCAGCAGCTCCCGGGGAGAGACCCAGTACTTC.

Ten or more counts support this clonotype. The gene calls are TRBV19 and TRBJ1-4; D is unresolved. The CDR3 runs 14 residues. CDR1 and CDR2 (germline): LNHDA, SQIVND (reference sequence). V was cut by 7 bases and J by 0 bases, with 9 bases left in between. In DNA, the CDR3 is TGTGCCAGTACCCCTTCTTCAACTAATGAAAAACTGTTTTTT. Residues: CASTPSSTNEKLFF. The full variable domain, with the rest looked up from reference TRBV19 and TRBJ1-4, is DGGITQSPKYLFRKEGQNVTLSCEQNLNHDAMYWYRQDPGQGLRLIYYSQIVNDFQKGDIAEGYSVSREKKESFPLTVTSAQKNPTAFYLCASTPSSTNEKLFFGSGTQLSVL.